Following are 18 T cell receptor beta chains from one sample sequenced in a study of T cell responses to AZD1222 COVID-19 vaccine (dated by TCRdb to the early 2020s). The library relied on the immunoSEQ multiplex PCR assay. TCRdb took this table from immuneACCESS and kept in-frame rearrangements with V and J called. Such tables lack part of the clones; where checked against another copy, unresolved V genes explain under half of the gap, and the rest is unexplained. Present in this sample are 85,000 to 120,000 clones, approximately 84% of which were seen just once. More than 15% of the sample rests with the top ten. Interpreted using the paper, the time point label stands for: baseline before first vaccination. Here the sequenced sample was peripheral blood, taken on day 0 of AZD1222 vaccination. The receptors shown here come from an adult in good health.

The chain is built from TRBV5-4 and TRBJ2-1, with TRBD2 matching over 11 bases. J lost 9 bases, V lost 3 bases, and 5 bases had no gene match. CDR1 is SGHNT, CDR2 YYREEE, per germline (reference sequence). The CDR3 is 14 residues long. The DNA for the CDR3 is TGTGCCAGCAGCTATTCTAGCGGGAGGTTTGAGCAGTTCTTC. Its translation is CASSYSSGRFEQFF.

This chain joins TRBV11-2 and TRBJ2-7, with 7 bases aligning to TRBD1. Germline trimming cut 2 bases from V and 3 bases from J; bases unmatched to any gene: 4. This CDR3 spans 14 amino acids. Per the germline V gene, CDR1 is SGHAT and CDR2 is FQNNGV. For the CDR3, the DNA is TGTGCCAGCAGCTTATTTCAGGGGGACTACGAGCAGTACTTC. The encoded protein is CASSLFQGDYEQYF.

The rearrangement joins TRBV29-1 to TRBJ1-2, with D perhaps TRBD1 (5 bases). The V gene's germline CDR1 is SQVTM and CDR2 ANQGSEA. The CDR3 loop spans 10 amino acids. With 5 bases removed from V and 14 bases from J, the gap between germline ends came to 15 bases. This CDR3 reads CSVHAGFKTF. The CDR3 DNA reads as TGCAGCGTTCATGCAGGGTTTAAAACCTTC.

The V gene is TRBV6-5, the J gene TRBJ2-1, with D perhaps TRBD2 (5 bases). Trimming removed 9 bases at V and 7 bases at J, with 10 bases between. This CDR3 has 11 residues. The germline gives CDR1 MNHEY, CDR2 SVGAGI. The CDR3 DNA is TGTGCCAGTTCGGCGGGTAATGAGCAGTTCTTC. Translated: CASSAGNEQFF.

This clone was seen a few times. The chain joins TRBV2 to TRBJ2-1, with 12 bases fitting TRBD1. Per the germline V gene, CDR1 is SNHLY and CDR2 is FYNNEI. This CDR3 is 20 amino acids long. The ends lost 6 bases at V and 3 bases at J; junction bases unmatched: 18. CDR3 amino acids: CASREFRRDRGRAVYNEQFF. The CDR3 bases are TGTGCCAGCAGGGAATTTCGCCGGGACAGGGGGCGCGCCGTCTACAATGAGCAGTTCTTC.

Only one count was recorded for this clone. The rearrangement joins TRBV6-2 or TRBV6-3 to TRBJ1-1, with unresolved D. Germline CDR1 and CDR2: MNHEY and SVGEGT. CDR3 size: 14 residues. Trimming took off 5 bases at V and 5 bases at J, with 15 bases between the two ends. The CDR3 bases are TGTGCCAGCAGTGATAATTCATTTTGGACTGAAGCTTTCTTT. Its protein product is CASSDNSFWTEAFF.

The chain is built from TRBV11-2 and TRBJ1-1; D not certain. The CDR3 sequence is 13 residues long. CDR1 SGHAT and CDR2 FQNNGV come from the germline V gene. Trimming took off 2 bases at V and 1 base at J, with 5 bases between the two ends. The CDR3 spells CASSLPQNTEAFF. The DNA for the CDR3 is TGTGCCAGCAGCTTACCGCAGAACACTGAAGCTTTCTTT.

This chain uses TRBV4-3 with TRBJ1-5; 8 positions agree with TRBD1. Per germline, CDR1 LGHNA and CDR2 YSLEER. With 4 bases clipped from V and 5 bases from J, the junction kept 4 bases outside the gene matches. The CDR3 is made up of 14 amino acids. The CDR3 protein is CASSLTGEDQPQHF. The CDR3 DNA reads as TGCGCCAGCAGCCTGACAGGGGAGGATCAGCCCCAGCATTTT.

The J gene is TRBJ2-3, the V gene TRBV2; D may be TRBD1 (5 bases). Per germline, CDR1 SNHLY and CDR2 FYNNEI. The CDR3 is 13 amino acids. V was clipped by 5 bases and J by 3 bases, with 9 bases between them. CDR3 sequence (DNA): TGTGCCAGCAGTCAGTACAGGACAGATACGCAGTATTTT. It translates to CASSQYRTDTQYF.

The chain uses TRBV11-3 and TRBJ1-2; 9 nucleotides agree with TRBD1. Germline loops: CDR1 SGHNT, CDR2 YENEEA. The CDR3 consists of 15 residues. J was trimmed by 2 bases and V by 4 bases; bases with no gene match: 5. The CDR3 bases are TGTGCCAGCAGCTCTAATGGACAGGGGAACTATGGCTACACCTTC. It is translated as CASSSNGQGNYGYTF. Full variable domain (rest looked up from reference TRBV11-3 and TRBJ1-2): EAGVVQSPRYKIIEKKQPVAFWCNPISGHNTLYWYLQNLGQGPELLIRYENEEAVDDSQLPKDRFSAERLKGVDSTLKIQPAELGDSAVYLCASSSNGQGNYGYTFGSGTRLTVV.

The chain joins TRBV4-2 to TRBJ1-2; no firm D call. Germline CDR1 is LGHNA and CDR2 is YNFKEQ. V was pared by 0 bases and J by 7 bases, with 12 bases between. The CDR3 runs 14 residues. CDR3 in DNA: TGTGCCAGCAGCCAAGACTCCCTCACCGGTGGCTACACCTTC. It encodes CASSQDSLTGGYTF.

The chain recombines TRBV5-5 with TRBJ2-7; D gene ambiguous. The CDR3 extends over 11 amino acids. Germline-derived CDR1 and CDR2 are SGHKS and YYEKEE (reference sequence). The V gene lost 1 base and the J gene lost 9 bases, with 8 bases spanning the gap. The CDR3 sequence: CASSLSGVQYF. The CDR3 DNA reads TGTGCCAGCAGCTTGTCTGGGGTGCAGTACTTC.

The CDR3 region is CASSTRVYGYTF. In DNA, the CDR3 is TGTGCCAGCAGTACCAGGGTATATGGCTACACCTTC. V gene TRBV28 combines with J gene TRBJ1-2, with D possibly being TRBD1 (5 bases). Germline V lookup: CDR1 MDHEN, CDR2 SYDVKM. The CDR3 has 12 residues. Trimming cost V 5 bases and J 5 bases, with 9 bases left between them.

The table lists this clone with a count of one. V usage is TRBV6-2 or TRBV6-3 and J usage is TRBJ1-2; 8 bases match TRBD1. With V trimmed by 4 bases and J by 2 bases, 9 bases remained unmatched. CDR1 MNHEY and CDR2 SVGEGT come from the germline V gene. The length of the CDR3 is 16 residues. The CDR3 nucleotides read TGTGCCAGCAGTTCCTCCCCCGGGACAGGCAACTATGGCTACACCTTC. The encoded protein is CASSSSPGTGNYGYTF.

The chain links TRBV6-5 to TRBJ1-1; 8 positions match TRBD1. This CDR3 region has 16 residues. With V trimmed by 2 bases and J by 2 bases, 7 bases remained unmatched. CDR1 is MNHEY and CDR2 is SVGAGI in the germline V gene. DNA of the CDR3: TGTGCCAGCAGTTACACCAGGGGGCGTCTTAACACTGAAGCTTTCTTT. This sequence encodes CASSYTRGRLNTEAFF.

The rearrangement links TRBV3-1 (or the pseudogene TRBV3-2) to TRBJ2-5; maybe TRBD1 (6 bases). V was pared by 9 bases and J by 2 bases, with 16 bases between. The CDR3 runs to 14 residues. Germline-derived CDR1 and CDR2 are LGHDT and YNNKEL (reference sequence). Here the CDR3 DNA reads TGTGCCAGGGACAGCCAGCTAAAACAAGAGACCCAGTACTTC. It codes for CARDSQLKQETQYF.

The rearrangement links TRBV7-6 to TRBJ1-2; weak D call: TRBD1 (5 bases). CDR3 length: 15 amino acids. Deletions cut 4 bases from V and 4 bases from J, with 16 bases between. CDR1 is SGHVS, CDR2 FNYEAQ, per germline. The CDR3 nucleotides are TGTGCCAGCAGCTCCCAGGGTACGGGATCCTATGGCTACACCTTC. Translated, it gives CASSSQGTGSYGYTF.

J is TRBJ2-1 and V is TRBV11-3, with 7 nucleotides matching TRBD2. This CDR3 contains 14 residues. The trim removed 6 bases at V and 4 bases at J, leaving 6 bases unmatched. Germline CDR1 reads SGHNT; CDR2 reads YENEEA. DNA for the CDR3: TGTGCCAGCAGTTTACCCGGGGGGTACAATGAGCAGTTCTTC. This encodes CASSLPGGYNEQFF.